The T cell receptor beta chain under discussion was sequenced for a study of shared clonotypes between healthy human individuals. To note about this clone: Antigen: not known.

Assay execution proceeded at the deep level. An even split of each subset's genomic DNA across several immunoSEQ plates was performed. Libraries were prepared by immunoSEQ multiplex PCR; TCRdb keeps only in-frame clonotypes and omits some of them. The sample has about 1.1 million clones, roughly 80% seen once. General observations from the study: The sharing of roughly 5% of naive CD4 clonotypes was seen across a handful of donors.

The receptor was derived from a young man in good health. Some clones in this sample may be carry-over from other donors' samples. The material sequenced was memory CD4+ T cells from PBMCs. This sample's subset: CD45RA-negative fraction.

The DNA for the CDR3 is TGTGCCAGCTCACCACCGAACCCCTACGAGCAGTACTTC. Its protein is CASSPPNPYEQYF. The chain joins TRBV18 to TRBJ2-7, with unresolved D. This CDR3 comprises 13 residues. Germline V lookup: CDR1 KGHSH, CDR2 LQKENI. V shed 0 bases and J shed 2 bases, with 5 bases lying between them.